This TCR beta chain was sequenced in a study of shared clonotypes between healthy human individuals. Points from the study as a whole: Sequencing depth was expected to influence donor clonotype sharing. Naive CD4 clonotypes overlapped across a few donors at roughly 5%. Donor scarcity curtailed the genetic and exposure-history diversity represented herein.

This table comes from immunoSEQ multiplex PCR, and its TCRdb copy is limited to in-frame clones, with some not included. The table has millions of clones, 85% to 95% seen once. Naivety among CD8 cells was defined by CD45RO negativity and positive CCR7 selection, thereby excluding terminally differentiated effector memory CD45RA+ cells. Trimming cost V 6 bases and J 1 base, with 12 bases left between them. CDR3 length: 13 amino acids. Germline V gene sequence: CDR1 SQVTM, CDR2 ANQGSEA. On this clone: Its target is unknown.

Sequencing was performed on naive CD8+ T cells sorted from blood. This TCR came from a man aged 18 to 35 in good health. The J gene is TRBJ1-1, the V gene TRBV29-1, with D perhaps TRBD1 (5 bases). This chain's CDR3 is CSVAGKGNTEAFF. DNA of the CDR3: TGCAGCGTCGCAGGGAAGGGGAACACTGAAGCTTTCTTT. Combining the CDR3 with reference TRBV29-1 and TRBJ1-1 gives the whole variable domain SAVISQKPSRDICQRGTSLTIQCQVDSQVTMMFWYRQQPGQSLTLIATANQGSEATYESGFVIDKFPISRPNLTFSTLTVSNMSPEDSSIYLCSVAGKGNTEAFFGQGTRLTVV.